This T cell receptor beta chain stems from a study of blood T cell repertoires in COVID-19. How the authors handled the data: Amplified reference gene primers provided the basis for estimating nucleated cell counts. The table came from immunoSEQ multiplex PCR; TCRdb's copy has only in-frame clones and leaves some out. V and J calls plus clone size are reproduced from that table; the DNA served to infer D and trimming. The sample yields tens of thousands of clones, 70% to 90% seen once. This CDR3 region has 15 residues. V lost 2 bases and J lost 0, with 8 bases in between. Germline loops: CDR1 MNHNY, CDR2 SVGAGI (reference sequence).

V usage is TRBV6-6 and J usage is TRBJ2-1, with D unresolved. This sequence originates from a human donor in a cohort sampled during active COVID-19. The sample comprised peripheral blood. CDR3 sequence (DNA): TGTGCCAGCAGTTACCTAAACCCCTCCTACAATGAGCAGTTCTTC. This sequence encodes CASSYLNPSYNEQFF.